This TCR beta chain is drawn from a study of post-analysis software for immune sequencing data. Notes on the study in general: Roughly 5 TRBV segments, including TRBV5-6, TRBV5-1 and TRBV20-1, were more frequent in patients than controls. Patients with multiple sclerosis recorded significantly lower normalized Chao1 diversity than controls, the study found.

V lost 1 base and J 3 bases, leaving 8 bases between the germline ends. Germline CDR1 and CDR2: SGHVS and FQNEAQ. The CDR3 has 14 amino acids. Each TCR beta cDNA library carried unique molecular identifiers. TCRdb independently ran MiXCR on the PCR reads; one entry per CDR3 protein. The profile shows 750,000 to 950,000 distinct CDR3 sequences, under 70% of them singletons. This clonotype was picked up one time. Antigen: not known. The chain uses TRBV7-8 and TRBJ2-3, with D uncertain. The clonotype comes from a girl aged 10 to 17 with multiple sclerosis. Sequenced input: blood. This CDR3 is CASSLVQRTDTQYF. CDR3 DNA sequence: TGTGCCAGCAGCTTAGTCCAAAGAACAGATACGCAGTATTTT.